One sample yielded the 22 T cell receptor beta chains listed below, sequenced in a study of T cell repertoires in cytomegalovirus infection. TCRdb re-called the reads with MiXCR, one entry per CDR3 protein. The sample lists about 190,000 distinct CDR3 sequences, roughly 9.8% occurring once. Sequencing used PBMCs. The receptors stem from a human donor in good health (CMV status not recorded). Some clones in this sample may be carry-over from other donors' samples.

This clonotype was found many times. This chain links TRBV7-2 with TRBJ2-7; 8 bases are a match to TRBD1. CDR1 and CDR2 (germline): SGHTA, FQGNSA. The CDR3 runs 16 residues. V lost 1 base to trimming and J lost 3 bases; unmatched junction nucleotides: 8. DNA for the CDR3: TGTGCCAGCAGCTTAGTGGGCTGGACAGGGCGCTACGAGCAGTACTTC. It yields the protein CASSLVGWTGRYEQYF.

Many counts were recorded for this clonotype. The rearrangement joins TRBV6-5 to TRBJ1-2; D is unclear. This CDR3 region has 13 residues. Between the trimmed V and J ends, which lost 2 bases and 3 bases, there was a span of 7 bases. Germline lookup yields CDR1 MNHEY and CDR2 SVGAGI. DNA for the CDR3: TGTGCCAGCAGTTACGATATCGACTATGGCTACACCTTC. Protein: CASSYDIDYGYTF.

This sequence joins TRBV6-1 and TRBJ2-7, with D possibly matching TRBD2 (6 bases). This CDR3 has 16 residues. Trimming shortened V by 2 bases and J by 0 bases, and 14 bases separated the two germline ends. Germline values: CDR1 MNHNS, CDR2 SASEGT. The CDR3 DNA reads TGTGCCAGCAGTGAAAGGGACGGACTAAGCTCCTACGAGCAGTACTTC. Translating it yields CASSERDGLSSYEQYF.

The chain employs TRBV20-1 and TRBJ1-5, with a possible D match to TRBD1 (6 bases). The V gene's germline CDR1 is DFQATT and CDR2 SNEGSKA (reference sequence). With 2 bases removed from V and 4 bases from J, the gap between germline ends came to 9 bases. This CDR3 is built from 13 residues. The CDR3 protein is CSARQGRNQPQHF. CDR3 coding DNA: TGCAGTGCTAGACAGGGGCGGAATCAGCCCCAGCATTTT.

V is TRBV27 and J is TRBJ1-5; D is unresolved. The CDR3 contains 14 residues. CDR1 MNHEY and CDR2 SMNVEV come from the germline V gene (reference sequence). V dropped 2 bases and J dropped 2 bases, with 7 bases sitting between them. This chain's CDR3 is CASSLRRGNQPQHF. CDR3 sequence (DNA): TGTGCCAGCAGTTTACGGCGAGGCAATCAGCCCCAGCATTTT.

This clonotype was seen many times. The chain couples TRBV12-3 or TRBV12-4 to TRBJ2-3; D gene ambiguous. V lost 5 bases to trimming and J lost 4 bases, with 19 bases between them. CDR3 size: 16 residues. This CDR3 is CASSRAAVLDPDTQYF. The DNA of the CDR3 is TGTGCCAGCAGTAGGGCGGCGGTACTTGACCCAGATACGCAGTATTTT.

The chain is built from TRBV24-1 and TRBJ2-2, with 11 bases that match TRBD2. This CDR3 spans 17 amino acids. Germline V lookup: CDR1 KGHDR, CDR2 SFDVKD. The V gene end was trimmed by 2 bases and the J gene end by 1 base; junction bases not matched to a gene: 2. Written as DNA, the CDR3 is TGTGCCACCAGTGATTGGGGGACTAGCGGGAACACCGGGGAGCTGTTTTTT. Translating it yields CATSDWGTSGNTGELFF.

The chain is built from TRBV28 and TRBJ1-2; possible D gene TRBD1, 6 bases. Germline V gives CDR1 MDHEN, CDR2 SYDVKM. The CDR3 has 15 amino acids. V lost 6 bases to trimming and J lost 6 bases, with 20 bases between them. CDR3 in amino acids: CASRDTGSNLNGYTF. The CDR3 bases are TGTGCCAGCAGGGACACAGGGTCGAATCTTAATGGCTACACCTTC.

The sample holds a few counts of this clonotype. V gene TRBV7-8 combines with J gene TRBJ2-5; 10 bases match TRBD2. The CDR3 totals 18 residues. In germline, CDR1 is SGHVS, CDR2 FQNEAQ. The junction had 16 bases not matched to a gene; V was cut back by 5 bases and J by 4 bases. DNA of the CDR3: TGTGCCAGCAGCCGTCTTAAGGCTAGCGGGAGAGGGCGAGAGACCCAGTACTTC. This gives the protein CASSRLKASGRGRETQYF.

This clonotype showed up many times. The V call is TRBV7-2, the J call TRBJ1-1; the D is unclear. Trimming took off 4 bases at V and 0 bases at J, with 12 bases between the two ends. CDR3 length: 15 amino acids. From germline, CDR1 is SGHTA and CDR2 FQGNSA. The CDR3 reads CASSSEVFVNTEAFF. The CDR3 nucleotides read TGTGCCAGCAGCTCCGAGGTATTTGTGAACACTGAAGCTTTCTTT. The complete variable domain, with remaining parts taken from reference TRBV7-2 and TRBJ1-1, reads GAGVSQSPSNKVTEKGKDVELRCDPISGHTALYWYRQSLGQGLEFLIYFQGNSAPDKSGLPSDRFSAERTGGSVSTLTIQRTQQEDSAVYLCASSSEVFVNTEAFFGQGTRLTVV.

This clonotype was picked up many times. V is TRBV7-2 and J is TRBJ2-5, with 10 bases aligning to TRBD2. Germline lookup yields CDR1 SGHTA and CDR2 FQGNSA. The CDR3 totals 13 residues. V was clipped by 5 bases and J by 4 bases; unmatched bases: 1. CDR3 nucleotides: TGTGCCAGCAGCCCTAGCGGGGGAGAGACCCAGTACTTC. Its protein product is CASSPSGGETQYF.

This clonotype was observed a few times. The V call is TRBV7-6, the J call TRBJ2-3, with D possibly being TRBD2 (5 bases). The length of the CDR3 is 16 residues. Trimming left V 7 bases short and J 2 bases short, with 19 bases between. From germline, CDR1 is SGHVS and CDR2 FNYEAQ. Written as DNA, the CDR3 is TGTGCCAGCACCTTTTTATCGGGAACATCCACAGATACGCAGTATTTT. This translates into CASTFLSGTSTDTQYF. Drawing the rest from reference TRBV7-6 and TRBJ2-3, the complete variable domain is GAGVSQSPRYKVTKRGQDVALRCDPISGHVSLYWYRQALGQGPEFLTYFNYEAQQDKSGLPNDRFSAERPEGSISTLTIQRTEQRDSAMYRCASTFLSGTSTDTQYFGPGTRLTVL.

CDR3 in DNA: TGTGCCACCAGTGATTCGCCAGGGATGGACACCGGGGAGCTGTTTTTT. Translated: CATSDSPGMDTGELFF. This chain joins TRBV24-1 and TRBJ2-2, with D maybe TRBD1 (5 bases). Trimming took 2 bases from V and 3 from J, leaving 12 bases between them. CDR1 KGHDR and CDR2 SFDVKD come from the germline V gene. The CDR3 consists of 16 residues.

The CDR3 spells CASSSWQAASTDTQYF. DNA for the CDR3: TGTGCCAGCAGTTCATGGCAGGCCGCTAGCACAGATACGCAGTATTTT. The V call is TRBV28, the J call TRBJ2-3; no definite D call. This CDR3 is built from 16 residues. Trimming left V 4 bases short and J 0 bases short, with 14 bases between. The germline CDR1 and CDR2 sequences are MDHEN and SYDVKM. Combining the CDR3 with reference TRBV28 and TRBJ2-3 gives the whole variable domain DVKVTQSSRYLVKRTGEKVFLECVQDMDHENMFWYRQDPGLGLRLIYFSYDVKMKEKGDIPEGYSVSREKKERFSLILESASTNQTSMYLCASSSWQAASTDTQYFGPGTRLTVL.

The chain recombines TRBV28 with TRBJ2-7, with 9 nucleotides matching TRBD1. V lost 6 bases and J lost 3; bases outside the gene matches: 15. Germline CDR1 MDHEN, CDR2 SYDVKM. The CDR3 has 17 amino acids. CDR3 coding DNA: TGTGCCAGCAGCTTCCGACAGGGGGTAGTCTTAGACTACGAGCAGTACTTC. Its translation: CASSFRQGVVLDYEQYF.

This clonotype was seen repeatedly, ten times or more. CDR3 sequence reads: CASSLAVLNEQFF. The CDR3 coding sequence is TGTGCCAGCAGCTTAGCGGTGCTCAATGAGCAGTTCTTC. The rearrangement uses TRBV7-9 and TRBJ2-1; D gene ambiguous. V was cut by 0 bases and J by 6 bases, with 6 bases left in between. The length of the CDR3 is 13 residues. Germline V gives CDR1 SEHNR, CDR2 FQNEAQ (reference sequence).

The table lists this clonotype with a few counts. The chain couples TRBV2 to TRBJ1-2, with TRBD1 matching 10 bases. Germline loops: CDR1 SNHLY, CDR2 FYNNEI. Trimming took 4 bases from V and 7 from J; bases not matched to a gene: 6. The CDR3 runs to 14 residues. This chain's CDR3 is CASSAGQGSSGYTF. The CDR3 DNA reads TGTGCCAGCAGTGCGGGACAGGGGAGTAGTGGCTACACCTTC.

This clonotype has a handful of counts. The V gene is TRBV28, the J gene TRBJ2-5; D call uncertain. Germline V gene sequence: CDR1 MDHEN, CDR2 SYDVKM. The V end was cut by 5 bases, the J end by 5 bases, with 15 bases between. The CDR3 loop spans 14 amino acids. Here the CDR3 DNA reads TGTGCCAGCAGTCAAACGCCAGCCCGGGAGACCCAGTACTTC. It translates to CASSQTPARETQYF.

This clonotype was counted ten times or more. V and J are TRBV7-2 and TRBJ1-2; D call uncertain. V was pared by 5 bases and J by 0 bases, with 13 bases between. The CDR3 is made up of 15 amino acids. Germline loops: CDR1 SGHTA, CDR2 FQGNSA. The CDR3 region has the DNA TGTGCCAGCAGCCGCGACGGAAGAGCTAACTATGGCTACACCTTC. Translation gives CASSRDGRANYGYTF.

This clonotype has just a few counts. The V and J genes are TRBV19 and TRBJ1-5; tentative D call: TRBD1 (5 bases). CDR3 size: 15 residues. The germline CDR1 and CDR2 sequences are LNHDA and SQIVND (reference sequence). V gave up 4 bases and J gave up 3 bases, with 13 bases separating them. The CDR3 loop is CASSTDGQPNQPQHF. CDR3 sequence (DNA): TGTGCCAGTAGTACCGACGGACAACCCAATCAGCCCCAGCATTTT.

This clonotype was detected a few times. J is TRBJ2-2 and V is TRBV29-1; 7 bases agree with TRBD1. The V segment lost 5 bases and the J segment 0 bases; nucleotides outside the gene matches: 6. Germline-derived CDR1 and CDR2 are SQVTM and ANQGSEA. This CDR3 is built from 15 residues. The CDR3 DNA reads as TGCAGCGTTCTGCGACAGGGCGCGAACACCGGGGAGCTGTTTTTT. This translates into CSVLRQGANTGELFF.

This clonotype has only a few counts. This chain uses TRBV29-1 with TRBJ2-1; D remains ambiguous. V lost 4 bases to trimming and J lost 12 bases, with 13 bases between them. Germline CDR1 reads SQVTM; CDR2 reads ANQGSEA. The CDR3 has 11 amino acids. CDR3 DNA sequence: TGCAGCGTTGGACATGTCCAAGGGCAGTTCTTC. Its translation: CSVGHVQGQFF.